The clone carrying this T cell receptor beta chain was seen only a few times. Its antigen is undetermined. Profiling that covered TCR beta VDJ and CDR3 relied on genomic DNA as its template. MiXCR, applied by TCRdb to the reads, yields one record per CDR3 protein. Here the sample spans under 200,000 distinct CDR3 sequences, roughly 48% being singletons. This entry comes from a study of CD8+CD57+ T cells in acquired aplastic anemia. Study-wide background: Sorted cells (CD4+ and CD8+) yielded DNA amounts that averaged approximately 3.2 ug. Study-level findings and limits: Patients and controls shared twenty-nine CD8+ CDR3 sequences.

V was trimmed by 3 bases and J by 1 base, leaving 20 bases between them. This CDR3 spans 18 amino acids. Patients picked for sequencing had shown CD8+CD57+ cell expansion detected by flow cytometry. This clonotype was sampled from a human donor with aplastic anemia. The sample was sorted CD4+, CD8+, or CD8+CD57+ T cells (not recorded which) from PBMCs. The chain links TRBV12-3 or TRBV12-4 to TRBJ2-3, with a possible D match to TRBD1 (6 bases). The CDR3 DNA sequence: TGTGCCAGCAGTTTGGGGGCGGGTACGAGACCTGGCACAGATACGCAGTATTTT. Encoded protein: CASSLGAGTRPGTDTQYF.